These 30 T cell receptor beta chains were sequenced from one sample in a study of neurological immune-mediated disorders. TCRdb fed the 5' RACE reads into MiXCR, producing one record per CDR3 protein. Among about 62,000 distinct CDR3 sequences listed, roughly 4% were seen once. The sample taken for sequencing was PBMCs. These receptors all come from a woman between 50 and 59 years old with multiple sclerosis.

This clonotype was detected ten times or more. The genes are TRBV7-2 and TRBJ2-7; 7 bases are shared with TRBD1. The CDR3 is 15 amino acids. V dropped 5 bases and J dropped 2; count of bases not matched to a gene: 9. Germline CDR1 SGHTA, CDR2 FQGNSA. CDR3 sequence: CASSPGDSQTYEQYF. Written as DNA, the CDR3 is TGTGCCAGCAGCCCCGGGGACAGCCAGACCTACGAGCAGTACTTC.

There are many counts of this clonotype. CDR3 in amino acids: CAIKEDGISPLHF. The CDR3 region has the DNA TGTGCCATCAAAGAGGACGGGATTTCACCCCTCCACTTT. This chain joins TRBV10-3 and TRBJ1-6; the D is unclear. Germline assignment: CDR1 ENHRY and CDR2 SYGVKD. The CDR3 covers 13 residues. Trimming removed 7 bases at V and 9 bases at J, with 13 bases between.

This clonotype was seen at least ten times. The rearrangement joins TRBV20-1 to TRBJ2-1; 7 bases align to TRBD2. CDR1 DFQATT and CDR2 SNEGSKA come from the germline V gene (reference sequence). Trimming removed 3 bases from V and 3 bases from J; junction bases left unmatched: 8. CDR3 length: 15 residues. The CDR3 sequence: CSASAGGSHYNEQFF. CDR3 DNA sequence: TGCAGTGCTAGTGCGGGCGGGAGTCACTACAATGAGCAGTTCTTC.

By share, this clonotype ranks as medium-sized. The chain couples TRBV10-3 to TRBJ2-7; D is uncertain. The CDR3 has 12 amino acids. V was trimmed by 0 bases and J by 3 bases, leaving 3 bases between them. Germline V lookup: CDR1 ENHRY, CDR2 SYGVKD. The CDR3: CAISESNYEQYF. In DNA, the CDR3 is TGTGCCATCAGTGAGTCGAACTACGAGCAGTACTTC.

This clonotype came up many times. V is TRBV12-3 or TRBV12-4 and J is TRBJ1-5; D perhaps matches TRBD1 (6 bases). Trimming pared 5 bases from V and 4 bases from J, leaving 12 bases between. The CDR3 runs to 14 residues. The CDR3 nucleotides read TGTGCCAGCAGTCAGCAACAGGGAAATCAGCCCCAGCATTTT. The encoded protein is CASSQQQGNQPQHF.

This clonotype was found many times. The V gene is TRBV20-1, the J gene TRBJ1-1, with D hard to call. Per germline, CDR1 DFQATT and CDR2 SNEGSKA (reference sequence). This CDR3 comprises 12 residues. Deletions cut 2 bases from V and 4 bases from J, with 8 bases between. The CDR3 bases are TGCAGTGCTAGACAGCTAATCACTGAAGCTTTCTTT. Translation: CSARQLITEAFF.

This clonotype has a count of ten or more. The V gene is TRBV5-6, the J gene TRBJ2-3; D remains unclear. The CDR3 runs 14 residues. Per germline, CDR1 SGHDT and CDR2 YYEEEE. Trimming left V 4 bases short and J 0 bases short, with 9 bases between. CDR3 sequence: CASSHVRSTDTQYF. DNA of the CDR3: TGTGCCAGCAGCCACGTCCGCAGCACAGATACGCAGTATTTT.

This clonotype was picked up a small number of times. The chain couples TRBV7-2 to TRBJ2-1; D uncertain. The CDR3 contains 12 residues. V was trimmed by 3 bases and J by 8 bases, leaving 8 bases between them. CDR1 is SGHTA and CDR2 is FQGNSA in the germline V gene. Here the CDR3 reads CASSLTRYEQFF. The CDR3 DNA reads as TGTGCCAGCAGCTTGACCCGGTATGAGCAGTTCTTC.

This clonotype was recorded many times. One end of the junction fails to match germline, which may point to a read error. This chain connects TRBV5-1 to TRBJ2-7, with unresolved D. CDR3 size: 13 residues. Germline values: CDR1 SGHRS, CDR2 YFSETQ. CDR3 protein: CASSLEGGAERYF. CDR3 nucleotide sequence: TGCGCCAGCAGCTTGGAGGGTGGCGCAGAGCGGTACTTC.

This clonotype was counted many times. The rearrangement joins TRBV5-1 to TRBJ2-3, with D possibly being TRBD1 or TRBD2 (5 bases each). The CDR3 is 13 residues long. V was cut by 7 bases and J by 4 bases, with 13 bases left in between. Per the germline V gene, CDR1 is SGHRS and CDR2 is YFSETQ. This CDR3 reads CASGIGGADTQYF. The CDR3 nucleotides are TGCGCCAGCGGAATTGGGGGTGCAGATACGCAGTATTTT.

The chain couples TRBV12-3 or TRBV12-4 to TRBJ1-4; possibly TRBD1 for D (5 bases). Between the trimmed V and J ends, which lost 1 base and 1 base, there was a span of 10 bases. The CDR3 has 16 amino acids. In nucleotides, the CDR3 is TGTGCCAGCAGTTTAGGGAATCAGGGAACTAATGAAAAACTGTTTTTT. It codes for CASSLGNQGTNEKLFF.

This clonotype was observed at least ten times. The chain is built from TRBV28 and TRBJ2-5, with 8 bases fitting TRBD2. Germline trimming cut 5 bases from V and 5 bases from J; bases unmatched to any gene: 7. CDR1 is MDHEN, CDR2 SYDVKM, per germline. CDR3 length equals 14 residues. The CDR3 spells CASSLRGGVETQYF. The CDR3 nucleotides read TGTGCCAGCAGTCTACGGGGGGGAGTGGAGACCCAGTACTTC.

This clonotype was counted ten times or more. The chain's CDR3 is CASSDGTFERRYTGELFF. CDR3 sequence (DNA): TGTGCCAGCAGCGATGGGACGTTCGAAAGGAGATACACCGGGGAGCTGTTTTTT. The chain uses TRBV5-6 and TRBJ2-2; D is possibly TRBD1 or TRBD2 (5 bases each). This CDR3 is 18 amino acids long. CDR1 and CDR2 (germline): SGHDT, YYEEEE. Deletions cut 4 bases from V and 3 bases from J, with 22 bases between.

This clonotype was recorded many times. The chain links TRBV5-1 to TRBJ1-6; D remains ambiguous. CDR3 size: 12 residues. Trimming removed 0 bases at V and 7 bases at J, with 2 bases between. Per germline, CDR1 SGHRS and CDR2 YFSETQ. CDR3: CASSLENSPLHF. CDR3 bases: TGCGCCAGCAGCTTGGAGAATTCACCCCTCCACTTT.

This clonotype came up many times. The chain is built from TRBV7-2 and TRBJ2-5, with unresolved D. Trimming left V 5 bases short and J 2 bases short, with 12 bases between. The CDR3 has 14 residues. Per the germline V gene, CDR1 is SGHTA and CDR2 is FQGNSA. The CDR3 protein is CASSPPAVQETQYF. CDR3 bases: TGTGCCAGCAGCCCCCCCGCCGTTCAAGAGACCCAGTACTTC.

This clonotype came up many times. V gene TRBV7-2 combines with J gene TRBJ2-7; D is undetermined. V was clipped by 6 bases and J by 2 bases, with 17 bases between them. The CDR3 is made up of 15 amino acids. Germline V CDR1 and CDR2: SGHTA, FQGNSA. The CDR3 region has the DNA TGTGCCAGCAGGTCCCTCGGCGAAGCAACCTACGAGCAGTACTTC. Translation: CASRSLGEATYEQYF.

This clonotype was seen repeatedly, ten times or more. The chain carries TRBV20-1 and TRBJ2-7, with TRBD2 matching over 8 bases. The CDR3 loop spans 14 amino acids. V lost 2 bases and J lost 0; bases outside the gene matches: 3. Germline-derived CDR1 and CDR2 are DFQATT and SNEGSKA (reference sequence). In DNA form, the CDR3 reads TGCAGTGCTAGACTAGCGGGTTACTCCTACGAGCAGTACTTC. Its protein is CSARLAGYSYEQYF.

This clonotype was seen repeatedly, ten times or more. The chain links TRBV5-6 to TRBJ1-4; unclear D gene. The V gene's germline CDR1 is SGHDT and CDR2 YYEEEE. Trimming stripped 7 bases from V and 6 bases from J, with 16 bases between. The CDR3 has 14 residues. CDR3 coding DNA: TGTGCCAGCCGGGTAGGGCTAGAGGATGAAAAACTGTTTTTT. This codes for CASRVGLEDEKLFF. Using reference TRBV5-6 and TRBJ1-4 for the parts outside the CDR3, the full variable domain is DAGVTQSPTHLIKTRGQQVTLRCSPKSGHDTVSWYQQALGQGPQFIFQYYEEEERQRGNFPDRFSGHQFPNYSSELNVNALLLGDSALYLCASRVGLEDEKLFFGSGTQLSVL.

This clonotype was found many times. The chain employs TRBV7-2 and TRBJ2-3, with TRBD1 identical over 8 bases. The CDR3 is 16 amino acids. CDR1 and CDR2 from the germline V gene are SGHTA and FQGNSA. The trim removed 5 bases at V and 2 bases at J, leaving 9 bases unmatched. The CDR3 DNA reads TGTGCCAGCAGCGCGTTACGGGACAGGTTCACAGATACGCAGTATTTT. Its translation: CASSALRDRFTDTQYF.

This clonotype was seen many times. This chain uses TRBV9 with TRBJ1-1; D is unclear. Germline V gene lookup returns CDR1 SGDLS and CDR2 YYNGEE. There are 14 residues in the CDR3. The V gene lost 3 bases and the J gene lost 1 base, with 10 bases spanning the gap. The CDR3 loop reads CASSASLSNTEAFF. Here the CDR3 DNA reads TGTGCCAGCAGCGCGTCGCTGTCGAACACTGAAGCTTTCTTT.

This clonotype has a count of ten or more. The chain has TRBV29-1 and TRBJ2-4; 8 bases align to TRBD2. Per the germline V gene, CDR1 is SQVTM and CDR2 is ANQGSEA. The CDR3 is 15 residues long. V lost 6 bases, J lost 0 bases, and 7 bases stayed unmatched. Here the CDR3 DNA reads TGCAGCGTCGAGAGACTAGCGTTAGCCAAAAACATTCAGTACTTC. It specifies CSVERLALAKNIQYF.

In this sample, this clonotype turned up many times. The junction departs from the called germline gene at one end, perhaps through a read error. This chain links TRBV7-2 with TRBJ1-5; 7 nucleotides agree with TRBD1. This CDR3 region has 17 residues. Per the germline V gene, CDR1 is SGHTA and CDR2 is FQGNSA. CDR3 region: CASSLSAQQGSNQPQNF. CDR3 nucleotide sequence: TGTGCCAGCAGCTTATCGGCTCAACAGGGGAGCAATCAGCCCCAGAATTTT.

This clonotype was seen ten or more times. The chain carries TRBV5-1 and TRBJ1-1; TRBD1 might be the D (5 bases). V dropped 3 bases and J dropped 3 bases, with 15 bases sitting between them. The CDR3 is 15 residues long. Germline-derived CDR1 and CDR2 are SGHRS and YFSETQ. The chain's CDR3 is CASSSTGTPDTEAFF. CDR3 sequence (DNA): TGCGCCAGCAGCTCGACCGGGACGCCCGACACTGAAGCTTTCTTT.

There are many counts of this clonotype. V is TRBV11-2 and J is TRBJ2-1, with D perhaps matching TRBD1 (6 bases). V lost 1 base, J lost 5 bases, and 9 bases lay in between. Looked up from germline, CDR1 is SGHAT and CDR2 is FQNNGV. This CDR3 spans 14 amino acids. CDR3: CASSLGGRNNEQFF. The CDR3 DNA follows: TGTGCCAGCAGCTTAGGGGGGCGGAACAATGAGCAGTTCTTC.

A word on this clonotype: Possible read error: a much larger clone is one base away. V is TRBV6-5 and J is TRBJ2-2; D might be TRBD2 (5 bases). This CDR3 is built from 14 residues. Per the germline V gene, CDR1 is MNHEY and CDR2 is SVGAGI. CDR3 sequence: CVSSPGTNTGELFF. The CDR3 DNA reads as TGTGTCAGCAGCCCCGGGACGAACACCGGGGAGCTGTTTTTT.

The CDR3 nucleotides read TGTGCCAGCAGTTACGTGGCGGAAGGATACGAGCAGTACTTC. Translation: CASSYVAEGYEQYF. The genes are TRBV6-6 and TRBJ2-7; D gene uncertain. V was trimmed by 2 bases and J by 4 bases, leaving 12 bases between them. CDR1 and CDR2 (germline): MNHNY, SVGAGI (reference sequence). The CDR3 is 14 residues long.

This clonotype has at least ten counts. The chain combines TRBV11-3 with TRBJ1-4; possibly TRBD1 for D (5 bases). In germline, CDR1 is SGHNT, CDR2 YENEEA. Trimming stripped 2 bases from V and 5 bases from J, with 6 bases between. The CDR3 length is 13 residues. CDR3 residues: CASSLYRNEKLFF. CDR3 in DNA: TGTGCCAGCAGCTTATACAGGAATGAAAAACTGTTTTTT.

This clonotype has more than one count but fewer than ten. A much larger clone differs by one base, so this may be a read error. Because the CDR3 is missing its conserved closing phenylalanine or tryptophan, this is likely a read error. V and J are TRBV10-3 and TRBJ2-6; D might be TRBD2 (6 bases). The CDR3 length is 16 residues. Between the trimmed V and J ends, which lost 7 bases and 12 bases, there was a span of 25 bases. The germline V gene encodes CDR1 ENHRY and CDR2 SYGVKD. As DNA, the CDR3 is TGTGCCATCAAGGCTTTTGGAAGCGGGCCCTCCACCGTCCTGACTTGC. Protein product: CAIKAFGSGPSTVLTC.

This clonotype was picked up many times. The rearrangement uses TRBV5-5 and TRBJ1-5, with TRBD1 matching 7 bases. CDR1 and CDR2 (germline): SGHKS, YYEKEE (reference sequence). V dropped 1 base and J dropped 1; count of bases not matched to a gene: 5. CDR3 length: 16 residues. The chain's CDR3 is CASSLFVGQSNQPQHF. The DNA of the CDR3 is TGTGCCAGCAGCTTGTTCGTGGGACAGAGCAATCAGCCCCAGCATTTT.

This clonotype was seen at least ten times. This sequence joins TRBV3-1 and TRBJ2-1, with D perhaps TRBD2 (6 bases). V was clipped by 5 bases and J by 0 bases, with 14 bases between them. The CDR3 loop spans 16 amino acids. Germline CDR1 is LGHDT and CDR2 is YNNKEL (reference sequence). The CDR3 sequence is CASSSLTRSSYNEQFF. Here the CDR3 DNA reads TGTGCCAGCAGCTCTCTGACTAGAAGCTCCTACAATGAGCAGTTCTTC.